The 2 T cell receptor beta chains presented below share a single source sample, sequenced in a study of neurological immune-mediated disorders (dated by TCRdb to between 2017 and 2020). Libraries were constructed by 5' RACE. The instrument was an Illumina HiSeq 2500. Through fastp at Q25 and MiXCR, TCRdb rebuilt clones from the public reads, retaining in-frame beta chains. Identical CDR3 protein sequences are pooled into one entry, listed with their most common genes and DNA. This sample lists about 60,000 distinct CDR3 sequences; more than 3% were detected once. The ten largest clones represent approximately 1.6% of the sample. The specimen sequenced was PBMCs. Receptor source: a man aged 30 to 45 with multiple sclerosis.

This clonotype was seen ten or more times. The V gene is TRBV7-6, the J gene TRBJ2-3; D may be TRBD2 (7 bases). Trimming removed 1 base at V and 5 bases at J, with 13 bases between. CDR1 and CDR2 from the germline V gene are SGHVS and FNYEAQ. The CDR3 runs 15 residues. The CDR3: CASSLGAGAQDTQYF. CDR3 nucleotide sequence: TGTGCCAGCAGCTTAGGCGCGGGGGCCCAAGATACGCAGTATTTT.

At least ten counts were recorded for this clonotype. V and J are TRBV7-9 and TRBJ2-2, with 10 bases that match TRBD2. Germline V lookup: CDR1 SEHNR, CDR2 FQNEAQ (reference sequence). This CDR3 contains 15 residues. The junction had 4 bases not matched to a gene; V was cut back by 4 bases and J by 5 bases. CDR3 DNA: TGTGCCAGCAGCTCCTGGACTAGCGGAACCGGGGAGCTGTTTTTT. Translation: CASSSWTSGTGELFF.